This T cell receptor beta chain originates from a study of shared clonotypes between healthy human individuals. Broader study findings: Clonotype sharing among donors was expected to depend on sequencing depth. Relative to clonotypes present in all four donors, those not shared had lower generation probabilities.

The CDR3 spans 15 residues. The germline gives CDR1 SGHNT, CDR2 YYREEE (reference sequence). V lost 3 bases, J lost 1 base, and 13 bases lay in between. Sorted-subset replicate PCR reactions were performed with approximately 200 ng DNA, corresponding to about 32,000 T cell genomes. Method: immunoSEQ multiplex PCR; TCRdb's copy keeps in-frame clones and lacks some. The sample records about a million clones, around three quarters being singletons. This clone was found a few times. Antigen specificity is unknown. Other DNA sequences within the sample encode an identical CDR3. The rearrangement links TRBV5-4 to TRBJ1-1; possibly TRBD1 for D (5 bases). The source of this sequence is a man aged 18 to 35 in good health. Some clones in this sample may be carry-over from other donors' samples. Sequenced input: memory CD4+ T cells from PBMCs. Specified subset: CD45RA-negative fraction. Written as DNA, the CDR3 is TGTGCCAGCAGCTCGCCAGGGAGGGGGAACACTGAAGCTTTCTTT. Translated, it gives CASSSPGRGNTEAFF.